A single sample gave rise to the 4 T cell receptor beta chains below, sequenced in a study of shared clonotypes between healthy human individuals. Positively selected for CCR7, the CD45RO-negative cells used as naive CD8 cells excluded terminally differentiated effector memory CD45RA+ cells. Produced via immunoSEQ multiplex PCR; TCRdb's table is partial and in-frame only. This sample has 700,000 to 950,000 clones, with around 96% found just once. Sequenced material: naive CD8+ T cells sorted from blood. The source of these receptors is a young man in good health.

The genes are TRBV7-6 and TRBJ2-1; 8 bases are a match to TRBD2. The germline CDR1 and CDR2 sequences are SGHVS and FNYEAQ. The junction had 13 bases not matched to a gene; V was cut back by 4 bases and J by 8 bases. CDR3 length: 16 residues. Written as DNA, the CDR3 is TGTGCCAGCAGCTCACTAGCGGTCACATATATTGATGAGCAGTTCTTC. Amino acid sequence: CASSSLAVTYIDEQFF.

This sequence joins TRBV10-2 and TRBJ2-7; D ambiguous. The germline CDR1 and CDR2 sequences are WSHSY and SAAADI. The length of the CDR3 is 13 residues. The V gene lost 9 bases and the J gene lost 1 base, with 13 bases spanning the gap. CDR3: CASLRVGSYEQYF. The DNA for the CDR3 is TGCGCCAGTCTAAGGGTAGGATCCTACGAGCAGTACTTC.

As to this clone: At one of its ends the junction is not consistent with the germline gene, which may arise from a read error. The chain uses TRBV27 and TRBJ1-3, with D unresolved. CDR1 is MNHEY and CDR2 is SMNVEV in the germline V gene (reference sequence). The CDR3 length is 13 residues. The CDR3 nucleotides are TGTGCCAGCAGTCTATCCTCTGGAAACACCATATATTTT. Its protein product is CASSLSSGNTIYF.

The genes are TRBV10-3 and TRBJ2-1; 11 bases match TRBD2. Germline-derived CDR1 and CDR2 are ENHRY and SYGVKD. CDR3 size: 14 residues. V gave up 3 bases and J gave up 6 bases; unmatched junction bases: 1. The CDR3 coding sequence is TGTGCCATCAGTGATACTAGCGGGAGCAATGAGCAGTTCTTC. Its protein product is CAISDTSGSNEQFF.